These 23 T cell receptor beta chains were sequenced from one sample in a study of T-cell reconstitution after alpha-beta-depleted transplantation in children. TCRbeta library construction was performed incorporating unique molecular identifiers. From the PCR reads, TCRdb called clonotypes with MiXCR, one entry per CDR3 protein. This sample has about 250,000 distinct CDR3 sequences; 20% to 30% occur once, and the top ten carry 4.8%. The sequencing used PBMCs, mostly from graft donor cells, collected 360 days after TCRalphabeta/CD19-depleted stem cell transplant. These receptors originate from a female patient aged 2 to 10 who had a stem cell transplant for congenital amegakaryocytic thrombocytopenia, so the T cells may come from the graft donor.

This clonotype came up a few times. This sequence joins TRBV2 and TRBJ2-3, with 9 positions matching TRBD2. J was trimmed by 2 bases and V by 4 bases; bases with no gene match: 13. The germline gives CDR1 SNHLY, CDR2 FYNNEI. This CDR3 region has 18 residues. The CDR3 spells CASSVLGLAAYPTDTQYF. Written as DNA, the CDR3 is TGTGCCAGCAGTGTATTGGGACTAGCTGCTTACCCCACAGATACGCAGTATTTT.

This clonotype has a count of ten or more. The chain is built from TRBV7-9 and TRBJ2-1; D perhaps matches TRBD2 (5 bases). Germline V gene lookup returns CDR1 SEHNR and CDR2 FQNEAQ (reference sequence). The CDR3 is made up of 16 amino acids. Trimming removed 1 base from V and 3 bases from J, with 13 bases in between. The CDR3 DNA reads as TGTGCCAGCAGCTTAGTCGTTTCGGGGTTCTACAATGAGCAGTTCTTC. It yields the protein CASSLVVSGFYNEQFF.

This clonotype came up a few times. The CDR3 DNA sequence: TGTGCCAGCAGTTCTCATCTACAGGGGATACCCTACGAGCAGTACTTC. Its protein product is CASSSHLQGIPYEQYF. This rearrangement joins TRBV27 to TRBJ2-7; 7 bases fit TRBD1. The CDR3 loop spans 16 amino acids. The germline V gene has CDR1 MNHEY and CDR2 SMNVEV (reference sequence). Trimming removed 4 bases from V and 2 bases from J; junction bases left unmatched: 11.

V and J are TRBV20-1 and TRBJ1-1; TRBD1 might be the D (5 bases). V was trimmed by 3 bases and J by 6 bases, leaving 8 bases between them. The CDR3 is 11 amino acids. The germline CDR1 and CDR2 sequences are DFQATT and SNEGSKA (reference sequence). This chain's CDR3 is CSASRRAEAFF. DNA of the CDR3: TGCAGTGCTAGTCGCAGGGCTGAAGCTTTCTTT.

There are many counts of this clonotype. The genes are TRBV5-1 and TRBJ2-1; TRBD2 might be the D (5 bases). The CDR3 extends over 16 amino acids. V was clipped by 2 bases and J by 0 bases, with 12 bases between them. Germline lookup yields CDR1 SGHRS and CDR2 YFSETQ. The CDR3: CASSFVAKYSYNEQFF. The CDR3 DNA sequence: TGCGCCAGCAGCTTCGTAGCGAAATACTCCTACAATGAGCAGTTCTTC.

The J gene is TRBJ2-1, the V gene TRBV9; TRBD2 agrees at 12 bases. Germline loops: CDR1 SGDLS, CDR2 YYNGEE. The CDR3 spans 15 residues. The trim removed 4 bases at V and 6 bases at J, leaving 5 bases unmatched. The CDR3 DNA reads TGTGCCAGCAGCCCTCGGACTAGCGGGGCCAATGAGCAGTTCTTC. Encoded protein: CASSPRTSGANEQFF.

The CDR3: CSARATDGGVNTEAFF. Written as DNA, the CDR3 is TGCAGTGCTAGAGCAACGGATGGCGGGGTGAACACTGAAGCTTTCTTT. The chain combines TRBV20-1 with TRBJ1-1; D remains ambiguous. This CDR3 is built from 16 residues. Trimming stripped 1 base from V and 0 bases from J, with 15 bases between. Germline lookup yields CDR1 DFQATT and CDR2 SNEGSKA (reference sequence).

This clonotype was counted only a few times. The rearrangement links TRBV7-7 to TRBJ2-3; a weak D match, TRBD1 (5 bases). The germline V and J ends were trimmed by 5 bases and 1 base, with 10 bases remaining between them. CDR3 size: 14 residues. The V gene's germline CDR1 is SSHAT and CDR2 FNYEAQ (reference sequence). The CDR3: CASSIGEGTDTQYF. CDR3 sequence (DNA): TGTGCCAGCAGCATAGGGGAAGGCACAGATACGCAGTATTTT. Variable domain in full (rest from reference TRBV7-7 and TRBJ2-3): GAGVSQSPRYKVTKRGQDVTLRCDPISSHATLYWYQQALGQGPEFLTYFNYEAQPDKSGLPSDRFSAERPEGSISTLTIQRTEQRDSAMYRCASSIGEGTDTQYFGPGTRLTVL.

The chain couples TRBV4-1 to TRBJ2-1; 13 nucleotides agree with TRBD2. Unmatched junction bases numbered 10, after V lost 4 bases and J lost 7 bases. This CDR3 region has 17 residues. From germline, CDR1 is MGHRA and CDR2 YSYEKL. CDR3 nucleotides: TGCGCCAGCAGCCTACCAACTAGCGGGGGGGCTTGGAATGAGCAGTTCTTC. It is translated as CASSLPTSGGAWNEQFF.

V and J are TRBV30 and TRBJ2-7; no definite D call. Trimming took 1 base from V and 5 from J, leaving 12 bases between them. CDR1 GTSNPN and CDR2 SVGIG come from the germline V gene (reference sequence). The CDR3 covers 13 residues. Written as DNA, the CDR3 is TGTGCCTGGAGTGGTCTTATCGGTCACGAGCAGTACTTC. It translates to CAWSGLIGHEQYF.

This clonotype was found many times. The chain carries TRBV5-1 and TRBJ2-5, with 7 bases matching TRBD2. This CDR3 is built from 14 residues. Germline CDR1 reads SGHRS; CDR2 reads YFSETQ. V was clipped by 0 bases and J by 3 bases; unmatched bases: 2. CDR3 amino acids: CASSLVAGEETQYF. The CDR3 bases are TGCGCCAGCAGCTTGGTCGCGGGAGAAGAGACCCAGTACTTC.

The chain employs TRBV28 and TRBJ2-4; 7 bases map to TRBD1. V was clipped by 6 bases and J by 1 base; unmatched bases: 12. The CDR3 extends over 17 amino acids. Per germline, CDR1 MDHEN and CDR2 SYDVKM. CDR3 sequence reads: CASRNTGEVGAKNIQYF. CDR3 nucleotides: TGTGCCAGCAGAAATACAGGGGAAGTGGGTGCCAAAAACATTCAGTACTTC.

This clonotype was observed a handful of times. This rearrangement joins TRBV3-1 to TRBJ2-3; TRBD1 aligns across 8 bases. CDR3 length: 15 amino acids. Germline loops: CDR1 LGHDT, CDR2 YNNKEL (reference sequence). V shed 1 base and J 6 bases; nucleotides not matched to a gene: 6. The DNA of the CDR3 is TGTGCCAGCAGCCAAGGGACAGGGCCCGGCGATACGCAGTATTTT. Translating it yields CASSQGTGPGDTQYF.

This clonotype turned up a few times. The chain combines TRBV12-3 or TRBV12-4 with TRBJ1-2; D possibly corresponds to TRBD1 (6 bases). The CDR3 contains 14 residues. Trimming took 6 bases from V and 0 from J, leaving 11 bases between them. Here the CDR3 DNA reads TGTGCCAGCAGCCAGGGACACGCTAACTATGGCTACACCTTC. Residues: CASSQGHANYGYTF.

This clonotype was recorded a few times. V is TRBV25-1 and J is TRBJ2-3, with D possibly called TRBD1 or TRBD2 (5 bases each). Trimming stripped 8 bases from V and 1 base from J, with 19 bases between. The CDR3 extends over 16 amino acids. Germline CDR1 MGHDK, CDR2 SYGVNS. The CDR3 protein is CASPRDPTTGTDTQYF. DNA of the CDR3: TGTGCCAGCCCGAGGGACCCGACTACAGGCACAGATACGCAGTATTTT.

This clonotype was seen only a few times. The chain has TRBV20-1 and TRBJ2-7, with unresolved D. Deletions cut 4 bases from V and 3 bases from J, with 10 bases between. Germline CDR1 is DFQATT and CDR2 is SNEGSKA (reference sequence). This CDR3 comprises 12 residues. The CDR3 reads CSANKGLYEQYF. The CDR3 region has the DNA TGCAGTGCTAATAAGGGCCTCTACGAGCAGTACTTC.

This clonotype has a count of ten or more. The V and J genes are TRBV12-3 or TRBV12-4 and TRBJ1-1; D gene uncertain. This CDR3 is built from 13 residues. V was clipped by 3 bases and J by 1 base, with 6 bases between them. In DNA, the CDR3 is TGTGCCAGCAGTTTTGGTCCGAACACTGAAGCTTTCTTT. Translated: CASSFGPNTEAFF.

V and J are TRBV6-1 and TRBJ2-2; 9 bases map to TRBD1. CDR3 length equals 14 residues. Trimming cost V 9 bases and J 6 bases; bases outside gene matches: 8. Germline loops: CDR1 MNHNS, CDR2 SASEGT. DNA for the CDR3: TGTGCCAGTAACAGGGGGCGACTTTCCGGGGAGCTGTTTTTT. Translating gives CASNRGRLSGELFF.

Only a few counts were recorded for this clonotype. CDR3 protein: CASRQDLIAFF. CDR3 DNA sequence: TGTGCCAGCAGACAGGACCTAATAGCTTTCTTT. V and J are TRBV2 and TRBJ1-1; a possible D gene is TRBD1 (5 bases). Trimming removed 6 bases from V and 10 bases from J, with 12 bases in between. There are 11 residues in the CDR3. Germline lookup yields CDR1 SNHLY and CDR2 FYNNEI.

The chain is built from TRBV12-3 or TRBV12-4 and TRBJ2-5, with D unclear. With 5 bases removed from V and 1 base from J, the gap between germline ends came to 8 bases. The CDR3 is 13 residues long. The DNA of the CDR3 is TGTGCCAGCAGTCACAGTACCCAAGAGACCCAGTACTTC. Translated: CASSHSTQETQYF.

This clonotype was seen a handful of times. J is TRBJ1-1 and V is TRBV28; D is uncertain. This CDR3 contains 15 residues. V dropped 2 bases and J dropped 2 bases, with 12 bases sitting between them. CDR1 is MDHEN and CDR2 is SYDVKM in the germline V gene. The CDR3 DNA reads TGTGCCAGCAGTTTACTGGCCCAGCATAACACTGAAGCTTTCTTT. As protein: CASSLLAQHNTEAFF.

This clonotype was seen a few times. CDR3 sequence reads: CASSFWQRNKNNEQFF. Written as DNA, the CDR3 is TGTGCCAGCAGCTTTTGGCAACGGAACAAAAACAATGAGCAGTTCTTC. The chain carries TRBV7-2 and TRBJ2-1, with unresolved D. Germline V gene sequence: CDR1 SGHTA, CDR2 FQGNSA. This CDR3 is built from 16 residues. V lost 3 bases to trimming and J lost 5 bases, with 17 bases between them.

The chain has TRBV19 and TRBJ2-1, with TRBD2 identical over 8 bases. From germline, CDR1 is LNHDA and CDR2 SQIVND (reference sequence). The V segment lost 5 bases and the J segment 6 bases; nucleotides outside the gene matches: 9. There are 15 residues in the CDR3. CDR3 in amino acids: CASSSKRGPLNEQFF. CDR3 nucleotide sequence: TGTGCCAGTAGTTCTAAGCGGGGGCCCCTCAATGAGCAGTTCTTC.